The sequence of this T cell receptor beta chain was determined in a study of blood T cell repertoires in COVID-19. The overall study: Sites across the United States, Italy and Spain contributed samples from acute and convalescent COVID-19. PBMCs, B-cell-depleted T cells, or T cells provided the cDNA or gDNA that made up the material.

The CDR3 runs 16 residues. CDR1 SGHTA and CDR2 FQGNSA come from the germline V gene. After removal of 4 bases from V and 2 bases from J, the junction contained 4 bases not matched to a gene. Methods used by the authors: Nucleated cell number was recorded as an estimate derived from reference gene primer amplification. The repertoire was sequenced with immunoSEQ multiplex PCR; TCRdb's copy has only in-frame clones and lacks some. For V, J and clone size, that table is used; D and trimming come from the DNA. Here the sample spans about 110,000 clones, around 80% being singletons. The origin of this receptor is a woman at least 80 years old with active or convalescent COVID-19. Sequencing was performed on peripheral blood. The chain combines TRBV7-2 with TRBJ2-7; 14 bases agree with TRBD2. The CDR3 loop is CASSSGLAGETYEQYF. The CDR3 bases are TGTGCCAGCAGCTCGGGACTAGCGGGAGAGACCTACGAGCAGTACTTC.